This T cell receptor (beta chain) is from a study of blood T cell repertoires in COVID-19 (dated by TCRdb to 2019 to 2021). Background on the whole study: The collaborator samples originated in the United States, Italy and Spain and spanned the acute and convalescent phases of COVID-19. The prospective study material was composed of cDNA or gDNA derived from T cells, B-cell-depleted T cells, or PBMCs. Deeply sampled blood TCRbeta repertoires from subjects exposed to, actively infected with, or recovered from COVID-19 were included in the dataset. A freely available public database, intended as a resource for researchers studying the immune response to SARS-CoV-2, is where the repertoires were released. Samples came from the ongoing ImmuneRACE study (first 160 participants) plus 1,254 subjects from 6 global collaborators. Nearly every sample came with metadata listing a de-identified subject ID, COVID-19 status, age in years and sex. Where HLA class I and class II types were available, the types were taken from metadata supplied by the sample provider, not from assay-based typing. Points the paper makes about the study in general: The quantity of clinical and demographic metadata differed by source and by participant and was supplied without curation.

The immunoSEQ Assay, a bias-controlled multiplex PCR, was used to amplify TCRbeta CDR3 regions from genomic DNA. Regarding the original processing steps: Within the assay, amplification of reference gene primers was used to estimate how many nucleated cells each sample contained. Sequence reads were collapsed and filtered to measure the absolute abundance of every unique TCRbeta CDR3 rearrangement. For each sample, productive Simpson clonality was calculated by taking the square root of Simpson's diversity index across productive rearrangements. The table was pulled from immuneACCESS by TCRdb, which kept in-frame rearrangements only. Such tables lose some clones; where checked, under half of the loss comes from unresolved V genes, and the rest has no known cause. V, J and clone size reflect that table, while D and trimming were determined from the DNA. This sample has 390,000 or so clones in its table, and about 83% of those were observed once. Of the sample, 10% is held by the ten largest clones.

Measured from the cysteine to the phenylalanine, the CDR3 is 14 residues long. Here the CDR3 DNA is all that survives: 42 bases in frame from base 1. The germline V gene encodes CDR1 LNHDA and CDR2 SQIVND (reference sequence). V gives up 3 bases and J gives up 1 base, and the segment between their germline ends measures 9 bases. Enrolling through a virtual design, the prospective study's participants ranged in age from roughly 18 to 90 years and lived across some 23 United States geographic areas. To assign participants to cohorts, the prospective study relied on clinical history that participants themselves reported in a screening survey and a study questionnaire. For ImmuneRACE Cohort 3, a participant was defined as recovered based on two consecutive negative NP/OP PCR tests, clearance by a healthcare professional, or resolution of symptoms. In the prospective study, whole blood, serum and a nasopharyngeal or oropharyngeal swab were collected from each participant by mobile phlebotomists. Additional blood draws and questionnaires over an approximately two-month period could optionally be provided by prospective study participants. Before DNA extraction, prospective study blood samples were shipped either frozen or at room temperature.

As for this clone: Its target antigen remains unknown. Base-call qualities are not available, and no considerably larger clone is one nucleotide away.

The clonotype comes from a woman in her forties or fifties who had recovered from COVID-19. This chain is built from TRBV19 and TRBJ1-1; TRBD1 could be the D gene, as 6 bases match. The sequencing input was PBMCs or T cells enriched from blood (not recorded which). The DNA sequence is given as TGTGCCAGTAGTATGGGGACACAGAACACTGAAGCTTTCTTT. It translates as CASSMGTQNTEAFF. With the rest looked up from the reference TRBV19 and TRBJ1-1 genes rather than sequenced, the full variable domain is DGGITQSPKYLFRKEGQNVTLSCEQNLNHDAMYWYRQDPGQGLRLIYYSQIVNDFQKGDIAEGYSVSREKKESFPLTVTSAQKNPTAFYLCASSMGTQNTEAFFGQGTRLTVV.